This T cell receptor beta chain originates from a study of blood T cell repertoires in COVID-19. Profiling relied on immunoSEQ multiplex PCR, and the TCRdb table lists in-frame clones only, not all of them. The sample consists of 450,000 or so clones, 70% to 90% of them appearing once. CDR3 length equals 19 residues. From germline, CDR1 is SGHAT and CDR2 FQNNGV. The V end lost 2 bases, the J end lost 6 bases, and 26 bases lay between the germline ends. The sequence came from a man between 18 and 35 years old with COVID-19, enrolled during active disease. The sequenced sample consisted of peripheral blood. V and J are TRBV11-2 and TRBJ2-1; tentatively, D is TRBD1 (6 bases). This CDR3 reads CASSLPPYMGRGKGNEQFF. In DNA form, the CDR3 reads TGTGCCAGCAGCTTACCCCCATACATGGGCAGGGGTAAAGGCAATGAGCAGTTCTTC.